The 30 T cell receptor beta chains below come from one sample, sequenced in a study of T cell responses to AZD1222 COVID-19 vaccine. Profiling relied on immunoSEQ multiplex PCR, and the TCRdb table lists in-frame clones only, not all of them. The repertoire consists of some 120,000 clones, with over 90% occurring once and the leading ten covering roughly 0.91%. Sequenced material: peripheral blood, taken on day 0 of AZD1222 vaccination. These receptors were collected from an adult in good health.

The chain joins TRBV7-9 to TRBJ2-2; the D call may be TRBD1 or TRBD2 (5 bases each). The CDR3 runs to 13 residues. V dropped 5 bases and J dropped 7 bases, with 11 bases sitting between them. Germline CDR1 and CDR2: SEHNR and FQNEAQ (reference sequence). The chain's CDR3 is CASSPVGGGELFF. The CDR3 DNA is TGTGCCAGCAGCCCGGTTGGGGGCGGGGAGCTGTTTTTT.

This sequence joins TRBV18 and TRBJ1-1, with TRBD1 matching over 8 bases. This CDR3 region has 15 residues. The J segment lost 3 bases and the V segment lost 3 bases, leaving 6 bases of the junction unmatched. Germline-derived CDR1 and CDR2 are KGHSH and LQKENI. The CDR3 nucleotides are TGTGCCAGCTCACCCGGACAGGGAGGGGACACTGAAGCTTTCTTT. This gives the protein CASSPGQGGDTEAFF.

V and J are TRBV5-1 and TRBJ2-7, with 7 bases identical to TRBD2. Germline lookup yields CDR1 SGHRS and CDR2 YFSETQ. After removal of 5 bases from V and 6 bases from J, the junction contained 5 bases not matched to a gene. This CDR3 has 12 amino acids. The CDR3 here is CASSRASGEQYF. The CDR3 DNA follows: TGCGCCAGCAGTCGGGCTAGCGGCGAGCAGTACTTC. The variable domain in full, completed from reference TRBV5-1 and TRBJ2-7, reads KAGVTQTPRYLIKTRGQQVTLSCSPISGHRSVSWYQQTPGQGLQFLFEYFSETQRNKGNFPGRFSGRQFSNSRSEMNVSTLELGDSALYLCASSRASGEQYFGPGTRLTVT.

The chain has TRBV4-2 and TRBJ2-3; D uncertain. The CDR3 runs 13 residues. The germline V gene encodes CDR1 LGHNA and CDR2 YNFKEQ. The V gene lost 0 bases and the J gene lost 4 bases, with 5 bases spanning the gap. The DNA of the CDR3 is TGTGCCAGCAGCCAAGATCTGTCAGATACGCAGTATTTT. Encoded protein: CASSQDLSDTQYF.

This chain uses TRBV21-1 with TRBJ1-1; the table gives TRBD1 as D, unverified against the DNA. TRBV21-1 is a pseudogene. This CDR3 spans 13 amino acids. CDR3 coding DNA: TGTGCCAGCAGCAAAGTACAGGGCACTGAAGCTTTCTTT. Translated: CASSKVQGTEAFF.

Written as DNA, the CDR3 is TGCGCCAGCAGTCGGGACTTTGAGAACACTGAAGCTTTCTTT. It encodes CASSRDFENTEAFF. The chain has TRBV4-1 and TRBJ1-1; D is possibly TRBD1 (5 bases). The CDR3 runs to 14 residues. V lost 6 bases to trimming and J lost 1 base, with 12 bases between them. Germline V gene sequence: CDR1 MGHRA, CDR2 YSYEKL.

V gene TRBV2 combines with J gene TRBJ1-1, with a weak D call TRBD1 (6 bases). V lost 5 bases to trimming and J lost 3 bases, with 10 bases between them. The CDR3 loop spans 13 amino acids. Germline V gene lookup returns CDR1 SNHLY and CDR2 FYNNEI. The CDR3 DNA follows: TGTGCCAGCAGTTCGGAGGGGGACACTGAAGCTTTCTTT. Amino acids: CASSSEGDTEAFF.

The chain carries TRBV7-9 and TRBJ2-2; 7 bases are shared with TRBD1. From germline, CDR1 is SEHNR and CDR2 FQNEAQ (reference sequence). V was clipped by 4 bases and J by 0 bases; unmatched bases: 8. This CDR3 comprises 17 residues. CDR3 amino acids: CASSSRTTGANTGELFF. The CDR3 DNA reads TGTGCCAGCAGCTCACGGACAACAGGGGCGAACACCGGGGAGCTGTTTTTT. Based on the CDR3 plus reference TRBV7-9 and TRBJ2-2, the full variable domain is DTGVSQNPRHKITKRGQNVTFRCDPISEHNRLYWYRQTLGQGPEFLTYFQNEAQLEKSRLLSDRFSAERPKGSFSTLEIQRTEQGDSAMYLCASSSRTTGANTGELFFGEGSRLTVL.

Note on this clone: Other DNA sequences in the sample encode the same CDR3. The CDR3 is CASGGGLAGVGYEQYF. In nucleotides, the CDR3 is TGCGCCAGCGGTGGGGGACTAGCGGGGGTCGGCTACGAGCAGTACTTC. This rearrangement joins TRBV5-1 to TRBJ2-7; 14 bases map to TRBD2. There are 16 residues in the CDR3. CDR1 and CDR2 (germline): SGHRS, YFSETQ. With 7 bases clipped from V and 3 bases from J, the junction kept 9 bases outside the gene matches. Looking up the rest from reference TRBV5-1 and TRBJ2-7 gives the full variable domain: KAGVTQTPRYLIKTRGQQVTLSCSPISGHRSVSWYQQTPGQGLQFLFEYFSETQRNKGNFPGRFSGRQFSNSRSEMNVSTLELGDSALYLCASGGGLAGVGYEQYFGPGTRLTVT.

This chain connects TRBV30 to TRBJ1-1; 7 bases line up with TRBD1. This CDR3 comprises 13 residues. J was trimmed by 1 base and V by 1 base; bases with no gene match: 0. Per the germline V gene, CDR1 is GTSNPN and CDR2 is SVGIG (reference sequence). CDR3 amino acids: CAWSGQGNTEAFF. Here the CDR3 DNA reads TGTGCCTGGAGTGGACAGGGGAACACTGAAGCTTTCTTT.

In this sample, this clone turned up a few times. The CDR3 loop is CSVEVVTRTAKTYGYTF. DNA for the CDR3: TGCAGCGTTGAAGTTGTAACCAGGACAGCCAAAACCTATGGCTACACCTTC. The gene calls are TRBV29-1 and TRBJ1-2; D is perhaps TRBD1 (6 bases). CDR1 and CDR2 (germline): SQVTM, ANQGSEA. The CDR3 totals 17 residues. Trimming removed 1 base from V and 4 bases from J, with 22 bases in between.

The CDR3 protein is CASSPASATNEKLFF. CDR3 coding DNA: TGTGCCAGTAGTCCCGCGAGTGCAACTAATGAAAAACTGTTTTTT. J is TRBJ1-4 and V is TRBV19; no clear D gene. Trimming pared 5 bases from V and 0 bases from J, leaving 10 bases between. Germline assignment: CDR1 LNHDA and CDR2 SQIVND (reference sequence). CDR3 size: 15 residues.

The chain uses TRBV9 and TRBJ1-2; 7 bases agree with TRBD1. Germline assignment: CDR1 SGDLS and CDR2 YYNGEE. CDR3 length: 15 amino acids. V shed 6 bases and J 3 bases; nucleotides not matched to a gene: 11. CDR3 bases: TGTGCCAGCACCTGGGGGGAGGGGGCCTACTATGGCTACACCTTC. The encoded protein is CASTWGEGAYYGYTF.

The rearrangement joins TRBV5-1 to TRBJ2-7, with 7 bases aligning to TRBD1. V lost 4 bases, J lost 0 bases, and 10 bases stayed unmatched. Germline V gene data show CDR1 as SGHRS and CDR2 as YFSETQ. CDR3 length equals 16 residues. CDR3 coding DNA: TGCGCCAGCAGCCCCCCTCCCGGGACAGCCTCCTACGAGCAGTACTTC. As protein: CASSPPPGTASYEQYF.

J is TRBJ1-1 and V is TRBV19; D is unclear. The V gene lost 1 base and the J gene lost 4 bases, with 4 bases spanning the gap. The germline CDR1 and CDR2 sequences are LNHDA and SQIVND (reference sequence). The CDR3 spans 12 residues. CDR3 sequence reads: CASSIGVTEAFF. In DNA form, the CDR3 reads TGTGCCAGTAGTATAGGGGTCACTGAAGCTTTCTTT.

The rearrangement uses TRBV25-1 and TRBJ1-2; 10 bases match TRBD1. Germline V gene data show CDR1 as MGHDK and CDR2 as SYGVNS. The trim removed 1 base at V and 6 bases at J, leaving 11 bases unmatched. This CDR3 is built from 17 residues. CDR3 amino acids: CASSEWDRGWGSDGYTF. The CDR3 DNA reads as TGTGCCAGCAGTGAATGGGACAGGGGTTGGGGTAGTGATGGCTACACCTTC.

J is TRBJ1-2 and V is TRBV5-4; D perhaps matches TRBD1 (5 bases). Germline V gives CDR1 SGHNT, CDR2 YYREEE (reference sequence). V shed 4 bases and J shed 4 bases, with 14 bases lying between them. The CDR3 runs 14 residues. As DNA, the CDR3 is TGTGCCAGCAGCCCCACCAGGGAGCTCTATGGCTACACCTTC. This codes for CASSPTRELYGYTF. Complete variable domain (other parts from reference TRBV5-4 and TRBJ1-2): ETGVTQSPTHLIKTRGQQVTLRCSSQSGHNTVSWYQQALGQGPQFIFQYYREEENGRGNFPPRFSGLQFPNYSSELNVNALELDDSALYLCASSPTRELYGYTFGSGTRLTVV.

This sequence joins TRBV13 and TRBJ2-7, with no clear D. Trimming took off 3 bases at V and 2 bases at J, with 14 bases between the two ends. The CDR3 runs 15 residues. The germline V gene has CDR1 PRHDT and CDR2 FYEKMQ (reference sequence). The CDR3 nucleotides are TGTGCCAGCAGCTTGGGGAACAGTGGAGCCTACGAGCAGTACTTC. As protein: CASSLGNSGAYEQYF.

This clone was counted between two and nine times. The chain recombines TRBV7-3 with TRBJ1-1; the D is unclear. Germline loops: CDR1 SGHTA, CDR2 FQGTGA. The CDR3 spans 13 residues. Deletions cut 5 bases from V and 12 bases from J, with 19 bases between. The CDR3 loop is CASSPQGKEGPFF. The CDR3 region has the DNA TGTGCCAGCAGCCCCCAAGGCAAGGAAGGTCCTTTCTTT.

In its sample, this clone was seen once. The chain couples TRBV11-3 to TRBJ2-3; no reliable D call. The CDR3 runs 12 residues. The germline V gene encodes CDR1 SGHNT and CDR2 YENEEA. V lost 1 base to trimming and J lost 8 bases, with 7 bases between them. CDR3 sequence reads: CASSLGGGTQYF. The DNA for the CDR3 is TGTGCCAGCAGCTTAGGGGGTGGTACGCAGTATTTT.

V and J are TRBV18 and TRBJ2-1; D possibly corresponds to TRBD2 (5 bases). Germline V gene sequence: CDR1 KGHSH, CDR2 LQKENI. The V gene lost 0 bases and the J gene lost 5 bases, with 17 bases spanning the gap. CDR3 size: 17 residues. CDR3 residues: CASSPPPGLPPHNEQFF. CDR3 in DNA: TGTGCCAGCTCACCACCCCCCGGACTCCCCCCCCACAATGAGCAGTTCTTC.

This chain links TRBV6-5 with TRBJ1-1; TRBD1 is a possible D gene (5 bases). Germline V gene lookup returns CDR1 MNHEY and CDR2 SVGAGI. The CDR3 has 13 residues. Deletions cut 6 bases from V and 4 bases from J, with 12 bases between. Written as DNA, the CDR3 is TGTGCCAGCAGACGCAGGGAGGGCACTGAAGCTTTCTTT. Translated, it gives CASRRREGTEAFF.

The chain uses TRBV3-1 (or the pseudogene TRBV3-2) and TRBJ2-3, with no clear D. Trimming cost V 3 bases and J 3 bases, with 4 bases left between them. The V gene's germline CDR1 is LGHDT and CDR2 YNNKEL (reference sequence). The length of the CDR3 is 12 residues. The CDR3, as DNA: TGTGCCAGCAGCCAGGCAACAGATACGCAGTATTTT. Protein sequence: CASSQATDTQYF.

The CDR3 bases are TGTGCCAGCGCACACAGGGGGGACGCCTACGAGCAGTACTTC. The encoded protein is CASAHRGDAYEQYF. The V gene is TRBV3-1 (or the pseudogene TRBV3-2), the J gene TRBJ2-7, with TRBD1 matching over 8 bases. CDR3 size: 14 residues. J was trimmed by 2 bases and V by 8 bases; bases with no gene match: 8. Germline CDR1 and CDR2: LGHDT and YNNKEL (reference sequence).

CDR3 region: CASSLSTGFGYTF. The CDR3 DNA sequence: TGCGCCAGCAGCTTGTCGACAGGGTTTGGCTACACCTTC. The chain joins TRBV5-1 to TRBJ1-2, with TRBD1 matching over 7 bases. The ends lost 1 base at V and 7 bases at J; junction bases unmatched: 4. The germline CDR1 and CDR2 sequences are SGHRS and YFSETQ. The CDR3 is 13 amino acids.

The gene calls are TRBV18 and TRBJ1-4; TRBD1 is a possible D gene (6 bases). CDR1 is KGHSH and CDR2 is LQKENI in the germline V gene. This CDR3 contains 14 residues. Trimming pared 3 bases from V and 7 bases from J, leaving 12 bases between. The CDR3 DNA reads as TGTGCCAGCTCACCCCGACAGGCCCGTGAAAAACTGTTTTTT. Its translation: CASSPRQAREKLFF.

The rearrangement joins TRBV5-6 to TRBJ1-5; D gene ambiguous. Looked up from germline, CDR1 is SGHDT and CDR2 is YYEEEE. The CDR3 is 14 residues long. The V gene lost 2 bases and the J gene lost 6 bases, with 12 bases spanning the gap. The CDR3 nucleotides read TGTGCCAGCAGCTTACCCGGTTCGGTTCAGCCCCAGCATTTT. Amino acids: CASSLPGSVQPQHF.

The chain joins TRBV7-9 to TRBJ1-1; TRBD1 matches 8 bases. Losses at the gene ends were 0 bases for V and 5 bases for J; bases not matched to a gene: 5. In germline, CDR1 is SEHNR, CDR2 FQNEAQ (reference sequence). The CDR3 is 15 amino acids. The CDR3 is CASSLAGTGRTEAFF. CDR3 DNA sequence: TGTGCCAGCAGCTTAGCAGGGACAGGTAGGACTGAAGCTTTCTTT. Full variable domain (rest looked up from reference TRBV7-9 and TRBJ1-1): DTGVSQNPRHKITKRGQNVTFRCDPISEHNRLYWYRQTLGQGPEFLTYFQNEAQLEKSRLLSDRFSAERPKGSFSTLEIQRTEQGDSAMYLCASSLAGTGRTEAFFGQGTRLTVV.

The chain uses TRBV18 and TRBJ2-1; D remains unclear. This CDR3 region has 11 residues. CDR1 is KGHSH and CDR2 is LQKENI in the germline V gene. Between the trimmed V and J ends, which lost 2 bases and 6 bases, there was a span of 2 bases. The DNA of the CDR3 is TGTGCCAGCTCACCAGGCAATGAGCAGTTCTTC. Its translation is CASSPGNEQFF.

The chain has TRBV6-5 and TRBJ2-3; D not resolved. Deletions cut 7 bases from V and 1 base from J, with 12 bases between. In germline, CDR1 is MNHEY, CDR2 SVGAGI. CDR3 size: 14 residues. The CDR3 nucleotides are TGTGCCAGCATTACCAGCGTAGGCACAGATACGCAGTATTTT. It is translated as CASITSVGTDTQYF.